This T cell receptor beta chain was sequenced for a study of T cell repertoires in cytomegalovirus infection. Study context: Indicated by public TCR beta signatures were CMV infection and matching HLA type. Study outcomes and limitations: HLA-C-restricted CMV clonotypes gave the most frequent clonotype in two of eight donors. Identification of carriers of CMV plus the relevant HLA was performed using cumulative public TCR beta family frequency.

TCRdb called the reads again in MiXCR, with one record for every CDR3 protein. This table holds approximately 400,000 distinct CDR3 sequences, 25% to 40% found once. This clonotype was recorded a few times. The antigen is not known. The CDR3 sequence is 16 residues long. Germline assignment: CDR1 LNHDA and CDR2 SQIVND (reference sequence). V shed 5 bases and J shed 4 bases, with 18 bases lying between them. What was sequenced was PBMCs. The chain is built from TRBV19 and TRBJ1-5, with D tentatively TRBD1 (6 bases). This sequence was found in a human donor in good health (CMV status not recorded). Some clones in this sample may be carry-over from other donors' samples. In nucleotides, the CDR3 is TGTGCCAGTAGTCCCGACAGGAAGGCGGAGAATCAGCCCCAGCATTTT. Protein product: CASSPDRKAENQPQHF.